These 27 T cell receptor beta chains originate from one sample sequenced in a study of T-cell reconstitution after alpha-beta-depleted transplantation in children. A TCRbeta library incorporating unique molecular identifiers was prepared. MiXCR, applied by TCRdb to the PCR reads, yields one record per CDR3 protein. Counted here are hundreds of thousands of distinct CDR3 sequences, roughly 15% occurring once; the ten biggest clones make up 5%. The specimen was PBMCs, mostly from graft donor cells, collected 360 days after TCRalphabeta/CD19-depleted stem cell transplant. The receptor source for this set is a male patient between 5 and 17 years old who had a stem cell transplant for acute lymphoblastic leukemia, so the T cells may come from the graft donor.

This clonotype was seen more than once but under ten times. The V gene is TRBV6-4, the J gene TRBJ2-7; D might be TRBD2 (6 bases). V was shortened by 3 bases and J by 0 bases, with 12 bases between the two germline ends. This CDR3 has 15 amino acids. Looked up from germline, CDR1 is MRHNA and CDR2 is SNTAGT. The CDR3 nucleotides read TGTGCCAGCAGTGAGATAGCGGAAAGCTCCTACGAGCAGTACTTC. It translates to CASSEIAESSYEQYF.

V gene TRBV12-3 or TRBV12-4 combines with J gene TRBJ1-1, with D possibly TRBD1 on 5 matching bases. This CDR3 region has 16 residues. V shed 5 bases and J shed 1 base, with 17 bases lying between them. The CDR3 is CASSTRDGGKNTEAFF. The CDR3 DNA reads TGTGCCAGCAGTACCCGGGACGGAGGGAAGAACACTGAAGCTTTCTTT.

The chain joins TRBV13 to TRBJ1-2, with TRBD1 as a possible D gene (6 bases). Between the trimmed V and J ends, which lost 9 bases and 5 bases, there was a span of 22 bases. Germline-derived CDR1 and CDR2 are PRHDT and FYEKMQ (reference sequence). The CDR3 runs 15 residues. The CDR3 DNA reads TGTGCCAGTGATACCGGGACACAGAAGGGGTATGGCTACACCTTC. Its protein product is CASDTGTQKGYGYTF.

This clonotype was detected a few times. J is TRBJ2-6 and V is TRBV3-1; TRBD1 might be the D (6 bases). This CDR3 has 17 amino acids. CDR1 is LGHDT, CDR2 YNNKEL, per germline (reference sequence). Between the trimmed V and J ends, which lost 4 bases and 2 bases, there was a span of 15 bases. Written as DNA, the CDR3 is TGTGCCAGCAGCCTAAGAGCAGGGGTGACTGGGGCCAACGTCCTGACTTTC. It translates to CASSLRAGVTGANVLTF.

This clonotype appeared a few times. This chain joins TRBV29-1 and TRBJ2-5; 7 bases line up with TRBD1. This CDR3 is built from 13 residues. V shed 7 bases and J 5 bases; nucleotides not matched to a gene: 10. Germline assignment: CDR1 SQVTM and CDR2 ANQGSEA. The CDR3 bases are TGCAGCGCCCAGACAGGGTTCGGGGAGACCCAGTACTTC. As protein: CSAQTGFGETQYF.

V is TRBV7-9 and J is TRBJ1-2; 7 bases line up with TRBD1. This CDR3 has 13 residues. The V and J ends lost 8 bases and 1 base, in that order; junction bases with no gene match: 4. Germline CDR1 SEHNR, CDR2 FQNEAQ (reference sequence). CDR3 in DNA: TGTGCCAGCGGACAGGAGTTTAACTATGGCTACACCTTC. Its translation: CASGQEFNYGYTF.

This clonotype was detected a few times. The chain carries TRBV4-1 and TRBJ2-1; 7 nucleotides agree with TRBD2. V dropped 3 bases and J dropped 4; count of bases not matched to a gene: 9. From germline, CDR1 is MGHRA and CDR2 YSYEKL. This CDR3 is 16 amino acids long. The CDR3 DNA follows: TGCGCCAGCAGCCAGTGGGGAGGGCCCCCATACAATGAGCAGTTCTTC. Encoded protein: CASSQWGGPPYNEQFF.

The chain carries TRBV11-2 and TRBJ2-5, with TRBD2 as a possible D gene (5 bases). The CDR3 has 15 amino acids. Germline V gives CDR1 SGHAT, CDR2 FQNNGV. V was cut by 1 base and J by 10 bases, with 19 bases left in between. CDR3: CASSLGLRGPMFQYF. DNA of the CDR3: TGTGCCAGCAGCTTAGGTTTGAGAGGGCCGATGTTCCAGTACTTC.

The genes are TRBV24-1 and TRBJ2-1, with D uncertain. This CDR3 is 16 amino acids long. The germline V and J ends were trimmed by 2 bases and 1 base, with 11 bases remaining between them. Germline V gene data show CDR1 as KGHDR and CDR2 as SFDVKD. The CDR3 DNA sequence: TGTGCCACCAGTGATTCCTACTACCCTTCCTACAATGAGCAGTTCTTC. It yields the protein CATSDSYYPSYNEQFF.

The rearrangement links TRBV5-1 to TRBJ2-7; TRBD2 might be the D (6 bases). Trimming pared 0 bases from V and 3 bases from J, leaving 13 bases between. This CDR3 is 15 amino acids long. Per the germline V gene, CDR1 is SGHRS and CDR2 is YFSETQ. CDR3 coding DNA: TGCGCCAGCAGCTTGGAAGCTAGCGAGCTCTACGAGCAGTACTTC. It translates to CASSLEASELYEQYF.

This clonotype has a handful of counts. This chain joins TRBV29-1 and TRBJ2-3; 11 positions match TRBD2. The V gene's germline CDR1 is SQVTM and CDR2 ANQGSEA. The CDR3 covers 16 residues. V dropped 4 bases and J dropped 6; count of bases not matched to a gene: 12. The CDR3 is CSVAGTSGKRVDTQYF. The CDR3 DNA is TGCAGCGTTGCTGGGACTAGCGGAAAGAGAGTGGATACGCAGTATTTT.

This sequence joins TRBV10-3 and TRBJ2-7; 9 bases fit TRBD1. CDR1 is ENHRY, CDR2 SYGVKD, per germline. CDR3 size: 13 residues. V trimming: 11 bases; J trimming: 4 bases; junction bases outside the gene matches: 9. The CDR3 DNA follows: TGTGCCGCCGGGACAGGGACGAGTTACGAGCAGTACTTC. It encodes CAAGTGTSYEQYF.

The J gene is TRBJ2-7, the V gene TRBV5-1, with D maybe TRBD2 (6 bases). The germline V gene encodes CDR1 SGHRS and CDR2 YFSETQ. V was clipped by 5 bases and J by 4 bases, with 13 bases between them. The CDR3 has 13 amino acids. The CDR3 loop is CASRPGRGYEQYF. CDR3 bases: TGCGCCAGCAGACCCGGACGGGGGTACGAGCAGTACTTC.

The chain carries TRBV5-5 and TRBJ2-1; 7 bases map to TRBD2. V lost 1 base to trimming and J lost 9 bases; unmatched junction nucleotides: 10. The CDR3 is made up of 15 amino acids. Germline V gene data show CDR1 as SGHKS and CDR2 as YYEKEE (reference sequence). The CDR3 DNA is TGTGCCAGCAGCTTGTTTCTAGCGGAAGCAGGTGAGCAGTTCTTC. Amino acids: CASSLFLAEAGEQFF.

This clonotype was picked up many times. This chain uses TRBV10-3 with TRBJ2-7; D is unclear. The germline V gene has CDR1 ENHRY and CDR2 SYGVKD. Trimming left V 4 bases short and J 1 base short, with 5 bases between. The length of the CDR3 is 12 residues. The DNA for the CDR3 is TGTGCCATCAGTGCCAGATCCTACGAGCAGTACTTC. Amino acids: CAISARSYEQYF.

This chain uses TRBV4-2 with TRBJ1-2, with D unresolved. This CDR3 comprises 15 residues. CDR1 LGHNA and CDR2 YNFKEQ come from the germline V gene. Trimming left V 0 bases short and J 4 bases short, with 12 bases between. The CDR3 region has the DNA TGTGCCAGCAGCCAAGAACCCACTTCAGCCTATGGCTACACCTTC. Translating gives CASSQEPTSAYGYTF.

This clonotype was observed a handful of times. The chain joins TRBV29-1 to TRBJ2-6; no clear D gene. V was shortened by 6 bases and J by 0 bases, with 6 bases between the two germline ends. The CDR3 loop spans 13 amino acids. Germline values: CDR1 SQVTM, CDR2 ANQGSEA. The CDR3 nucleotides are TGCAGCGTCTCGAGCTCTGGGGCCAACGTCCTGACTTTC. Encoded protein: CSVSSSGANVLTF.

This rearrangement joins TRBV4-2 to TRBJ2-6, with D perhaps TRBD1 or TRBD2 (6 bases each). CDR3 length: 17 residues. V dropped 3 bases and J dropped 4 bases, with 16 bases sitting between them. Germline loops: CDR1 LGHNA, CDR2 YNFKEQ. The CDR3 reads CASSHRPGAWGANVLTF. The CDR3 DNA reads TGTGCCAGCAGCCATCGGCCGGGGGCGTGGGGGGCCAACGTCCTGACTTTC.

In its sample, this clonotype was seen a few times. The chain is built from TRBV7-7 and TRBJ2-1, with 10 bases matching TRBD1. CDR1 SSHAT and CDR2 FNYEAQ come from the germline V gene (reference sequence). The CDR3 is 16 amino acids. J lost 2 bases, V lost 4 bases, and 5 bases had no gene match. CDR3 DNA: TGTGCCAGCAGCTCCTTTGACAGGGGGCCCTACAATGAGCAGTTCTTC. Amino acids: CASSSFDRGPYNEQFF.

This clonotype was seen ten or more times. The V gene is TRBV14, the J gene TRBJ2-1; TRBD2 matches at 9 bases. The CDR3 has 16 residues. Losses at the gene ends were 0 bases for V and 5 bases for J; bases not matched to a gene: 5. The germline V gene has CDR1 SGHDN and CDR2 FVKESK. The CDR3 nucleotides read TGTGCCAGCAGCCAAGATGAGTCTAGCGGGGACAATGAGCAGTTCTTC. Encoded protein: CASSQDESSGDNEQFF.

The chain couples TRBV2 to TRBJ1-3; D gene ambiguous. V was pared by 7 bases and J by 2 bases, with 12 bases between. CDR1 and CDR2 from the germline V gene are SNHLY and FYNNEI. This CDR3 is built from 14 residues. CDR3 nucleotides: TGTGCCAGCACCCGACTTGCGCCTGGAAACACCATATATTTT. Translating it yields CASTRLAPGNTIYF.

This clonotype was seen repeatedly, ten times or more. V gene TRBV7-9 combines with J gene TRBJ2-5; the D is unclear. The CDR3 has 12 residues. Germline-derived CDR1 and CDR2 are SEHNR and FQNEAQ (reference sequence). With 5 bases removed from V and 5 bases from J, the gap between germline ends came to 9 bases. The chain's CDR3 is CASSPNKETQYF. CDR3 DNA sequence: TGTGCCAGCAGCCCGAATAAGGAGACCCAGTACTTC.

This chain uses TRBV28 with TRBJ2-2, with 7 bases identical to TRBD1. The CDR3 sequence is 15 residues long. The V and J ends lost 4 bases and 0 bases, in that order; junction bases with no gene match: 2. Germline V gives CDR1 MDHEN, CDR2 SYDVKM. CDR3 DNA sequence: TGTGCCAGCAGTTCGGACAGGTCGAACACCGGGGAGCTGTTTTTT. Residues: CASSSDRSNTGELFF.

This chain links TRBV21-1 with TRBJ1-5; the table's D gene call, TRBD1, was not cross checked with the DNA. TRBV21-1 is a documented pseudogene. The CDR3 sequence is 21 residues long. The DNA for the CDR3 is TGTGCCAGCAGCAAATGGGACCGACAGGACAGAGGGGGGTATAGCAATCAGCCCCAGCATTTT. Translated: CASSKWDRQDRGGYSNQPQHF.

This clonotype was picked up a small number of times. CDR3 sequence reads: CATSPGLAGGGYTGELFF. CDR3 DNA sequence: TGTGCCACCAGCCCAGGACTAGCGGGAGGGGGCTACACCGGGGAGCTGTTTTTT. The chain employs TRBV15 and TRBJ2-2; 15 bases line up with TRBD2. The CDR3 sequence is 18 residues long. From germline, CDR1 is LNHNV and CDR2 YYDKDF (reference sequence). J lost 3 bases, V lost 5 bases, and 7 bases had no gene match.

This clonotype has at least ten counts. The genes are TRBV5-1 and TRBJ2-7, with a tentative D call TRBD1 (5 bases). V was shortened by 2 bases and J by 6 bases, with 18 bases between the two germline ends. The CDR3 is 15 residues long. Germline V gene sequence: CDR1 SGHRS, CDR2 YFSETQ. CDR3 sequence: CASSLIQVSSGEQYF. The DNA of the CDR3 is TGCGCCAGCAGCTTAATACAGGTCTCCTCGGGCGAGCAGTACTTC. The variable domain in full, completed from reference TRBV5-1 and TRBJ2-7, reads KAGVTQTPRYLIKTRGQQVTLSCSPISGHRSVSWYQQTPGQGLQFLFEYFSETQRNKGNFPGRFSGRQFSNSRSEMNVSTLELGDSALYLCASSLIQVSSGEQYFGPGTRLTVT.

CDR3 sequence reads: CASSFIYPGELFF. Written as DNA, the CDR3 is TGTGCCAGCAGCTTCATCTACCCCGGGGAGCTGTTTTTT. The chain has TRBV7-8 and TRBJ2-2, with D uncertain. V lost 3 bases and J lost 6, with 8 bases in between. CDR1 and CDR2 from the germline V gene are SGHVS and FQNEAQ. CDR3 length: 13 amino acids.